This T cell receptor (beta chain) was profiled in a study of CD8+CD57+ T cells in acquired aplastic anemia. For the study at large: The mean DNA yield obtained from sorted CD4+ and CD8+ cells came to approximately 3 ug. Points from the study as a whole: CD8+ Simpson's diversity did not differ significantly between patients and controls. Patients shared 25 to 35 CD8+ CDR3 sequences with controls.

Patients selected for sequencing had displayed CD8+CD57+ cell expansion by flow cytometry. There was no therapy given to any patient before the blood sampling took place. This clonotype was seen at least ten times. The antigen is not known. The use of genomic DNA as template underpinned the TCR beta VDJ and CDR3 profiling. Via MiXCR, TCRdb re-called the reads, giving one row per CDR3 protein. The sample contains approximately 300,000 distinct CDR3 sequences, approximately 58% of which appear only once. Material for sequencing was sorted CD4+, CD8+, or CD8+CD57+ T cells (not recorded which) from PBMCs. The origin of this receptor is a human donor with aplastic anemia.

DNA of the CDR3: TGTGCCAGCAGCTCCGGGACTAGCGGGGGGGCAGATACGCAGTATTTT. Translation: CASSSGTSGGADTQYF. The chain couples TRBV7-2 to TRBJ2-3; 16 bases agree with TRBD2. Looked up from germline, CDR1 is SGHTA and CDR2 is FQGNSA. Germline trimming cut 4 bases from V and 4 bases from J; bases unmatched to any gene: 2. The length of the CDR3 is 16 residues.